This T cell receptor beta chain was sequenced for a study of T cell repertoires in cytomegalovirus infection. Across the whole study: Carrying CMV and the relevant HLA type showed in public TCR beta signatures. Findings and limits, study-wide: HLA-C-restricted CMV clonotypes gave the most frequent clonotype in two of eight donors.

This clonotype was detected only a few times. The antigen is undetermined. TCRdb reprocessed the reads with MiXCR, giving one entry per CDR3 protein. The data hold almost 300,000 distinct CDR3 sequences, with 9.6% observed a single time. Trimming removed 6 bases from V and 6 bases from J, with 20 bases in between. CDR1 is DFQATT and CDR2 is SNEGSKA in the germline V gene (reference sequence). The CDR3 spans 14 residues. The specimen sequenced was PBMCs. This TCR came from a human donor in good health (CMV status not recorded). Some clones in this sample may be carry-over from other donors' samples. J is TRBJ1-2 and V is TRBV20-1; possibly TRBD1 for D (6 bases). DNA of the CDR3: TGCAGTGCCAAACCCACCGACAGGATGGATGGCTACACCTTC. The encoded protein is CSAKPTDRMDGYTF.